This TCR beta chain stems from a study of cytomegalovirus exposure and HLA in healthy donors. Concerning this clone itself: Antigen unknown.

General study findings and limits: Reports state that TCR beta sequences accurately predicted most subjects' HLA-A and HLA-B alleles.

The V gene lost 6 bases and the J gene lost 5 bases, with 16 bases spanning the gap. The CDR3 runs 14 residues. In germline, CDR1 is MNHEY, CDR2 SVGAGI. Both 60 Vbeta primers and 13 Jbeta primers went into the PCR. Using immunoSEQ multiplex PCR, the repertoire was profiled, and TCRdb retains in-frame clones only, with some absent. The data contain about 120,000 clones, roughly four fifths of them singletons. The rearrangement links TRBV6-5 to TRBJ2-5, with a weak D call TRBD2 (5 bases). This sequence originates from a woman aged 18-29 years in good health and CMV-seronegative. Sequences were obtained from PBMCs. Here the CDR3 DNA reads TGTGCCAGCAGGCCTTTCGGGGTGACCGAGACCCAGTACTTC. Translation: CASRPFGVTETQYF.